These 32 T cell receptor beta chains were all obtained from the same sample, sequenced in a study of CD8+CD57+ T cells in acquired aplastic anemia. TCR beta VDJ and CDR3 profiling used genomic DNA as template. From the reads, TCRdb called clonotypes with MiXCR, one entry per CDR3 protein. The sample consists of fewer than 200,000 distinct CDR3 sequences, under 75% of them appearing once. Material: sorted CD4+, CD8+, or CD8+CD57+ T cells (not recorded which) from PBMCs. The receptors were sampled from a human donor in good health.

The rearrangement links TRBV7-8 to TRBJ1-1; no firm D call. This CDR3 spans 12 amino acids. Looked up from germline, CDR1 is SGHVS and CDR2 is FQNEAQ. V lost 2 bases to trimming and J lost 4 bases, with 5 bases between them. For the CDR3, the DNA is TGTGCCAGCAGCTTAATGGGCACTGAAGCTTTCTTT. Translation gives CASSLMGTEAFF. Looking up the rest from reference TRBV7-8 and TRBJ1-1 gives the full variable domain: GAGVSQSPRYKVAKRGQDVALRCDPISGHVSLFWYQQALGQGPEFLTYFQNEAQLDKSGLPSDRFFAERPEGSVSTLKIQRTQQEDSAVYLCASSLMGTEAFFGQGTRLTVV.

This clonotype appeared many times. V usage is TRBV7-9 and J usage is TRBJ2-7, with a weak D call TRBD1 (6 bases). V lost 1 base to trimming and J lost 2 bases, with 9 bases between them. The CDR3 is made up of 14 amino acids. Germline V gene data show CDR1 as SEHNR and CDR2 as FQNEAQ (reference sequence). The DNA of the CDR3 is TGTGCCAGCAGCTTAGTATCAGGGGCCTACGAGCAGTACTTC. Its protein is CASSLVSGAYEQYF.

This clonotype has at least ten counts. The chain joins TRBV6-1 to TRBJ2-1; the match to TRBD2 covers 9 bases. The CDR3 contains 13 residues. After removal of 8 bases from V and 7 bases from J, the junction contained 6 bases not matched to a gene. Germline CDR1 MNHNS, CDR2 SASEGT. The CDR3 DNA reads as TGTGCCAGCCCTAGCGGGGCCTCTAATGAGCAGTTCTTC. Amino acids: CASPSGASNEQFF.

J is TRBJ2-7 and V is TRBV20-1; the D gene is possibly TRBD1 (7 bases). V was trimmed by 6 bases and J by 0 bases, leaving 15 bases between them. The germline gives CDR1 DFQATT, CDR2 SNEGSKA (reference sequence). CDR3 size: 14 residues. The CDR3 DNA reads as TGCAGTGCGCGGGACAGACAAAGCTCCTACGAGCAGTACTTC. This encodes CSARDRQSSYEQYF.

The chain couples TRBV7-9 to TRBJ2-1; 12 bases line up with TRBD2. Germline V gene data show CDR1 as SEHNR and CDR2 as FQNEAQ (reference sequence). The CDR3 runs 17 residues. V lost 3 bases and J lost 2; bases outside the gene matches: 5. The CDR3, as DNA: TGTGCCAGCAGCTTTTCTAGCGGGGGGGAAGCCTACAATGAGCAGTTCTTC. Protein: CASSFSSGGEAYNEQFF.

This clonotype was observed a few times. The J gene is TRBJ2-5, the V gene TRBV7-8; the D gene is possibly TRBD2 (6 bases). This CDR3 has 13 residues. V was clipped by 5 bases and J by 5 bases, with 12 bases between them. CDR1 and CDR2 (germline): SGHVS, FQNEAQ. The CDR3 sequence: CASSKGLHETQYF. In DNA form, the CDR3 reads TGTGCCAGCAGCAAGGGACTCCACGAGACCCAGTACTTC. The full variable domain, its missing parts supplied by reference TRBV7-8 and TRBJ2-5, is GAGVSQSPRYKVAKRGQDVALRCDPISGHVSLFWYQQALGQGPEFLTYFQNEAQLDKSGLPSDRFFAERPEGSVSTLKIQRTQQEDSAVYLCASSKGLHETQYFGPGTRLLVL.

Many counts were recorded for this clonotype. The chain links TRBV6-2 or TRBV6-3 to TRBJ1-2, with D perhaps matching TRBD1 (5 bases). The CDR3 has 13 amino acids. Germline assignment: CDR1 MNHEY and CDR2 SVGEGT. The V end was cut by 2 bases, the J end by 2 bases, with 6 bases between. In nucleotides, the CDR3 is TGTGCCAGCAGTTACCGGGACAACTATGGCTACACCTTC. It yields the protein CASSYRDNYGYTF.

CDR3 in DNA: TGTGCCAGCAGCCAGACTAGCGGGAGAATCTACGAGCAGTACTTC. It is translated as CASSQTSGRIYEQYF. This chain links TRBV7-3 with TRBJ2-7; the match to TRBD2 covers 12 bases. The germline V gene encodes CDR1 SGHTA and CDR2 FQGTGA. J was trimmed by 3 bases and V by 5 bases; bases with no gene match: 5. The CDR3 contains 15 residues.

This chain uses TRBV29-1 with TRBJ2-2; 10 nucleotides agree with TRBD2. The trim removed 6 bases at V and 4 bases at J, leaving 8 bases unmatched. CDR1 and CDR2 from the germline V gene are SQVTM and ANQGSEA. This CDR3 is built from 15 residues. The CDR3 reads CSVSGRGYLTGELFF. The CDR3 bases are TGCAGCGTGAGCGGGAGGGGCTACCTCACCGGGGAGCTGTTTTTT.

In its sample, this clonotype was seen once. The V and J genes are TRBV7-8 and TRBJ2-1; 12 bases map to TRBD1. Per the germline V gene, CDR1 is SGHVS and CDR2 is FQNEAQ. Trimming cost V 5 bases and J 8 bases; bases outside gene matches: 7. This CDR3 comprises 15 residues. CDR3 in amino acids: CASSRQGQGADEQFF. For the CDR3, the DNA is TGTGCCAGCAGCCGACAGGGACAGGGGGCCGATGAGCAGTTCTTC.

In the case of this clonotype: Just one base apart from a much larger clone, this may be a read error. The missing conserved phenylalanine or tryptophan at the end of this CDR3 makes a read error likely. V is TRBV5-1 and J is TRBJ2-1, with TRBD1 matching 11 bases. Germline assignment: CDR1 SGHRS and CDR2 YFSETQ. This CDR3 has 15 amino acids. V shed 2 bases, J shed 4 bases, and the junction held 2 bases outside the gene matches. The CDR3 DNA sequence: TGCGCCAGCAGCTTCCGGGACAGGGGGTACAATGAGCAGTTCCTC. It specifies CASSFRDRGYNEQFL.

The rearrangement joins TRBV19 to TRBJ2-1; D is undetermined. The CDR3 length is 12 residues. The germline V gene has CDR1 LNHDA and CDR2 SQIVND (reference sequence). With 9 bases removed from V and 5 bases from J, the gap between germline ends came to 11 bases. The CDR3 is CASWGGDNEQFF. CDR3 nucleotides: TGTGCCAGCTGGGGTGGGGACAATGAGCAGTTCTTC.

The J gene is TRBJ2-7, the V gene TRBV5-6, with 10 bases that match TRBD2. Germline CDR1 and CDR2: SGHDT and YYEEEE. Trimming removed 7 bases from V and 3 bases from J; junction bases left unmatched: 16. The CDR3 totals 17 residues. The CDR3 nucleotides are TGTGCCAGCTCACTGAGTGACGGGACTAGCGCCTTCTACGAGCAGTACTTC. It is translated as CASSLSDGTSAFYEQYF.

This clonotype occurred many times. The chain has TRBV4-1 and TRBJ2-7; weak D call: TRBD2 (5 bases). Germline-derived CDR1 and CDR2 are MGHRA and YSYEKL. The CDR3 loop spans 13 amino acids. V lost 0 bases and J lost 7, with 10 bases in between. The CDR3 coding sequence is TGCGCCAGCAGCCAAGATTCCTCGGGGGAGCAGTACTTC. Protein sequence: CASSQDSSGEQYF.

Concerning this clonotype: At one boundary the junction diverges from the germline segment, which might be a read error. The rearrangement uses TRBV5-4 and TRBJ2-7; no firm D call. The CDR3 runs to 12 residues. CDR1 and CDR2 (germline): SGHNT, YYREEE (reference sequence). CDR3 region: CASRLDRYERYF. DNA for the CDR3: TGTGCCAGCAGATTAGATCGGTACGAGCGGTACTTC.

The chain links TRBV20-1 to TRBJ1-6; D is undetermined. Trimming cost V 0 bases and J 7 bases, with 13 bases left between them. CDR1 and CDR2 (germline): DFQATT, SNEGSKA (reference sequence). This CDR3 comprises 15 residues. The CDR3 DNA reads TGCAGTGCTAGAGATGGTCTTGCCCTCAATTCACCCCTCCACTTT. Translation gives CSARDGLALNSPLHF.

There are many counts of this clonotype. This chain uses TRBV4-1 with TRBJ1-1, with TRBD1 matching over 7 bases. Germline CDR1 is MGHRA and CDR2 is YSYEKL. V gave up 2 bases and J gave up 1 base; unmatched junction bases: 7. The CDR3 consists of 16 residues. The CDR3 sequence is CASSQFAGGGNTEAFF. The CDR3 DNA reads as TGCGCCAGCAGCCAATTTGCAGGGGGTGGGAACACTGAAGCTTTCTTT.

The chain recombines TRBV7-2 with TRBJ2-7; 9 bases are shared with TRBD2. The CDR3 has 15 residues. The V gene's germline CDR1 is SGHTA and CDR2 FQGNSA. The V and J ends lost 1 base and 4 bases, in that order; junction bases with no gene match: 5. CDR3 in DNA: TGTGCCAGCAGCTTAGATAGCGGGGGCATATACGAGCAGTACTTC. It is translated as CASSLDSGGIYEQYF.

Of note for this clonotype: This may be a read error: a much more frequent sequence differs by one nucleotide. This sequence joins TRBV30 and TRBJ1-6, with D perhaps TRBD1 (5 bases). The CDR3 sequence is 13 residues long. Germline values: CDR1 GTSNPN, CDR2 SVGIG (reference sequence). For the CDR3, the DNA is TGTGCCTGTCAAATCTACAGGAATACGCCCCTCTACTTT. It translates to CACQIYRNTPLYF.

The chain has TRBV7-8 and TRBJ2-7; D unresolved. V was pared by 1 base and J by 7 bases, with 17 bases between. Per germline, CDR1 SGHVS and CDR2 FQNEAQ. The CDR3 consists of 15 residues. DNA of the CDR3: TGTGCCAGCAGCTTAGGAATTAGTTCGACGGTGGAGCAGTACTTC. Translated: CASSLGISSTVEQYF.

The chain couples TRBV2 to TRBJ2-4; 7 positions agree with TRBD1. Per germline, CDR1 SNHLY and CDR2 FYNNEI. This CDR3 contains 16 residues. With V trimmed by 1 base and J by 3 bases, 6 bases remained unmatched. CDR3 in amino acids: CASSEERGLGKNIQYF. CDR3 DNA sequence: TGTGCCAGCAGTGAAGAGAGGGGGCTGGGCAAAAACATTCAGTACTTC.

This chain links TRBV7-3 with TRBJ1-5, with D unclear. This CDR3 has 16 residues. Germline values: CDR1 SGHTA, CDR2 FQGTGA. V gave up 2 bases and J gave up 0 bases, with 11 bases separating them. This chain's CDR3 is CASSLDGGYSNQPQHF. Written as DNA, the CDR3 is TGTGCCAGCAGCTTAGATGGCGGCTATAGCAATCAGCCCCAGCATTTT.

The rearrangement links TRBV29-1 to TRBJ2-5, with 9 positions matching TRBD1. V shed 7 bases, J shed 5 bases, and the junction held 11 bases outside the gene matches. Germline CDR1 reads SQVTM; CDR2 reads ANQGSEA. This CDR3 contains 14 residues. The CDR3 region has the DNA TGCAGCGCAGGAAGGACAGGGGTTTGGGAGACCCAGTACTTC. Translated, it gives CSAGRTGVWETQYF.

This rearrangement joins TRBV7-9 to TRBJ2-5; D might be TRBD1 or TRBD2, each matching 5 bases. CDR1 and CDR2 (germline): SEHNR, FQNEAQ (reference sequence). V was cut by 5 bases and J by 7 bases, with 14 bases left in between. This CDR3 spans 13 amino acids. In nucleotides, the CDR3 is TGTGCCAGCAGCCCCACCGGGACGCTGACCCAGTACTTC. This gives the protein CASSPTGTLTQYF.

J is TRBJ1-6 and V is TRBV10-3, with a tentative D call TRBD1 (5 bases). Germline V lookup: CDR1 ENHRY, CDR2 SYGVKD. The CDR3 is 15 amino acids. V was shortened by 3 bases and J by 7 bases, with 13 bases between the two germline ends. The CDR3 region is CAISDKGMVNSPLHF. CDR3 sequence (DNA): TGTGCCATCAGTGATAAGGGGATGGTGAATTCACCCCTCCACTTT.

This clonotype has only a few counts. A clone one base away is much larger, so this may be a read error. CDR3 loop: CASGTGVTYEQYF. In DNA, the CDR3 is TGTGCTAGTGGTACCGGGGTTACATACGAGCAGTACTTC. This sequence joins TRBV12-5 and TRBJ2-7, with D possibly being TRBD2 (5 bases). CDR3 length: 13 residues. CDR1 is LGHNT, CDR2 FRNRAP, per germline. Trimming removed 5 bases at V and 4 bases at J, with 12 bases between.

CDR3 in DNA: TGTGCCACCAGTTACAGGCGTGAGGTGGGCTATGGCTACACCTTC. Amino acids: CATSYRREVGYGYTF. This chain connects TRBV15 to TRBJ1-2, with D maybe TRBD1 (5 bases). The CDR3 totals 15 residues. Trimming removed 6 bases from V and 4 bases from J, with 18 bases in between. CDR1 LNHNV and CDR2 YYDKDF come from the germline V gene (reference sequence).

This rearrangement joins TRBV7-4 to TRBJ1-1, with 7 nucleotides matching TRBD1. V lost 0 bases to trimming and J lost 3 bases; unmatched junction nucleotides: 10. CDR3 size: 17 residues. CDR1 is SGHVT and CDR2 is SQSDAQ in the germline V gene. This CDR3 is CASSLAPGGKGDTEAFF. CDR3 DNA sequence: TGTGCCAGCAGCTTAGCGCCAGGGGGAAAAGGGGACACTGAAGCTTTCTTT.

This clonotype occurred once. This chain joins TRBV20-1 and TRBJ2-7, with TRBD2 as a possible D gene (5 bases). Trimming took 2 bases from V and 2 from J, leaving 13 bases between them. Per germline, CDR1 DFQATT and CDR2 SNEGSKA (reference sequence). This CDR3 has 14 amino acids. CDR3 DNA sequence: TGCAGTGCTAGACCGGGAACCGCGACCTACGAGCAGTACTTC. Translating gives CSARPGTATYEQYF.

The V call is TRBV7-2, the J call TRBJ1-2; tentative D call: TRBD1 (6 bases). This CDR3 has 14 amino acids. Between the trimmed V and J ends, which lost 5 bases and 7 bases, there was a span of 17 bases. CDR1 is SGHTA, CDR2 FQGNSA, per germline. CDR3 in DNA: TGTGCCAGCAGCCGTTTAGGGGGGAGTGGTGGCTACACCTTC. Residues: CASSRLGGSGGYTF.

This clonotype was seen a single time. The genes are TRBV20-1 and TRBJ2-7, with a possible D match to TRBD2 (6 bases). Germline CDR1 and CDR2: DFQATT and SNEGSKA (reference sequence). V lost 0 bases to trimming and J lost 2 bases, with 14 bases between them. This CDR3 has 15 amino acids. Written as DNA, the CDR3 is TGCAGTGCTAGAGAAGAGGGGAGGATCGCCTACGAGCAGTACTTC. This sequence encodes CSAREEGRIAYEQYF.

This clonotype was seen many times. The V and J genes are TRBV11-3 and TRBJ2-2; unclear D gene. The germline V gene encodes CDR1 SGHNT and CDR2 YENEEA. The CDR3 has 15 residues. Trimming took 5 bases from V and 0 from J, leaving 10 bases between them. The CDR3 sequence: CASSRNIANTGELFF. The DNA for the CDR3 is TGTGCCAGCAGCCGGAACATCGCGAACACCGGGGAGCTGTTTTTT.